This is a list of T cell receptor beta chains from one sample in a study of cytomegalovirus exposure and HLA in healthy donors. Here immunoSEQ multiplex PCR was the method, and the copy in TCRdb shows in-frame clones only, minus some. Among 180,000 or so clones, 77% were seen once, and the ten largest hold approximately 1.5%. Sequencing input: PBMCs. These receptor sequences come from a man younger than 35 in good health and CMV-seronegative. CDR3s include the opening cysteine and the closing phenylalanine or tryptophan. D genes are given only for firm matches. Rows may omit the clone size; those that give it use once, few, many or a size class.

d_gene	v_gene	j_gene	abundance	CDR3nt	CDR3aa
.	TRBV4-2	TRBJ2-7	.	TGTGCCAGCAGCCAAGAAGAGGAATCTGGAGACGGGCAGTACTTC	CASSQEEESGDGQYF
TRBD1	TRBV9	TRBJ1-2	.	TGTGCCAGCAGCGCACTGGGGACAGGGAAAAGCTATGGCTACACCTTC	CASSALGTGKSYGYTF
TRBD2	TRBV6-5	TRBJ2-7	.	TGTGCCAGTCGGCGGGAGGCGGGCAACGAGCAGTACTTC	CASRREAGNEQYF
.	TRBV6-6	TRBJ2-2	.	TGTGCCAGCAGTTCCACAGGGTCCGGGGAGCTGTTTTTT	CASSSTGSGELFF
TRBD2	TRBV11-1	TRBJ2-1	.	TGTGCCAGCAGCTTTCTTCTAGCGGGAGCCTCCCCCCTCTTC	CASSFLLAGASPLF
.	TRBV7-2	TRBJ2-2	.	TGTGCCAGCAGCTTAGGGGGAGGAGGGACCGGGGAGCTGTTTTTT	CASSLGGGGTGELFF
.	TRBV7-2	TRBJ2-7	.	TGTGCCAGCAGCCCCACCGGGTCCTCCTCTACCGAGCAGTACTTC	CASSPTGSSSTEQYF
TRBD2	TRBV10-3	TRBJ2-3	.	TGTGCCATCAGTGCGGGGGGACTAGCGGCTAGCACAGATACGCAGTATTTT	CAISAGGLAASTDTQYF
.	TRBV7-8	TRBJ1-2	.	TGTGCCAGCAGCTTAGGGAGCGCGGGCTATGGCTACACCTTC	CASSLGSAGYGYTF
.	TRBV19	TRBJ2-2	.	TGTGCCAGTAGTATAGTTGGGGGCGGGCTGTTTTTT	CASSIVGGGLFF
.	TRBV19	TRBJ1-3	.	TGTGCCAGTAGTATGGACAGATACTCTGGAAACACCATATATTTT	CASSMDRYSGNTIYF
.	TRBV6-5	TRBJ1-5	.	TGTGCCAGCAGTTCAACCCAGAATCAGCCCCAGCATTTT	CASSSTQNQPQHF
.	TRBV2	TRBJ1-1	.	TGTGCCAGCATCCATCAAGGGGTCTTAAACACTGAAGCTTTCTTT	CASIHQGVLNTEAFF
TRBD2	TRBV11-2	TRBJ2-5	.	TGTGCCAGCATGGGGACTACGCAAGAGACCCAGTACTTC	CASMGTTQETQYF
.	TRBV4-2	TRBJ2-7	.	TGTGCCAGCAGCCAAGAGTCGTTCTACGAGCAGTACTTC	CASSQESFYEQYF
.	TRBV4-3	TRBJ2-7	.	TGCGCCAGCAGCCAAGATGCGGGACAGCCCTCCTACGAGCAGTACTTC	CASSQDAGQPSYEQYF
TRBD1	TRBV11-3	TRBJ2-5	once	TGTGCCAGCAGCTTAGAACAGGGGCTCCAAGAGACCCAGTACTTC	CASSLEQGLQETQYF
.	TRBV6-5	TRBJ1-6	.	TGTGCCAGCAGTTACTCGACAGCTAGAAATTCACCCCTCCACTTT	CASSYSTARNSPLHF
.	TRBV5-4	TRBJ2-7	.	TGTGCCAGCAGCTTGTTGCCAGGCTACGAGCAGTACTTC	CASSLLPGYEQYF
TRBD1	TRBV7-6	TRBJ1-1	.	TGTGCCAGCAGCATCGGACAGGGGCGCGTGAGTACTGAAGCTTTCTTT	CASSIGQGRVSTEAFF
.	TRBV6-5	TRBJ1-1	.	TGTGCCAGCAGTTCCACAGGGCGGACTGAAGCTTTCTTT	CASSSTGRTEAFF
TRBD1	TRBV4-2	TRBJ1-4	.	TGTGCCAGCAGCCAAGTGGGAGTCAGGGGGCTTGAAAAACTGTTTTTT	CASSQVGVRGLEKLFF
.	TRBV19	TRBJ2-7	.	TGTGCCAGTAGTACCCGGGTCACAATTTCCTACGAGCAGTACTTC	CASSTRVTISYEQYF
.	TRBV6-5	TRBJ1-2	once	TGTGCCAGCACCTCCACATGGTCTGATTCGTATGGCTACACCTTC	CASTSTWSDSYGYTF
.	TRBV10-3	TRBJ2-7	.	TGTGCCATCAGTGAGTCGAGGGCGGACGAGCAGTACTTC	CAISESRADEQYF
.	TRBV10-2	TRBJ1-1	.	TGCGCCAGCAGGGAAGTTTTAGGGGGCACTGAAGCTTTCTTT	CASREVLGGTEAFF
.	TRBV18	TRBJ1-1	.	TGTGCCAGCTCAAGGGGATCGAACACTGAAGCTTTCTTT	CASSRGSNTEAFF
TRBD2	TRBV7-2	TRBJ2-3	.	TGTGCCACATCGCTAGCGGGGACTAGCACAGATACGCAGTATTTT	CATSLAGTSTDTQYF
.	TRBV9	TRBJ2-1	.	TGTGCCAGCAGCCCCTTCAGGGGCAGTGAGCAGTTCTTC	CASSPFRGSEQFF
TRBD2	TRBV30	TRBJ2-1	.	TGTGCCTGGATTCGCGGGAGGAGCTCCTACAATGAGCAGTTCTTC	CAWIRGRSSYNEQFF
TRBD1	TRBV27	TRBJ1-5	.	TGTGCCAGCTCACGGACAGGGTGGAATCAGCCCCAGCATTTT	CASSRTGWNQPQHF
.	TRBV9	TRBJ1-2	.	TGTGCCAGCAGCGTAGATCCCGAGGTGGGCTATGGCTACACCTTC	CASSVDPEVGYGYTF
.	TRBV15	TRBJ1-5	.	TGTGCCACCAGTAGGACGGGGGACTCTAATCAGCCCCAGCATTTT	CATSRTGDSNQPQHF
TRBD1	TRBV11-1	TRBJ1-1	.	TGTGCCAGCACCATGGACAGGCTGAACACTGAAGCTTTCTTT	CASTMDRLNTEAFF
.	TRBV6-5	TRBJ1-4	.	TGTGCCAGCAGTTACACGGTTTCGAATGAAAAACTGTTTTTT	CASSYTVSNEKLFF
TRBD2	TRBV7-8	TRBJ2-3	.	TGTGCCAGCAGCTTGATAGCGGGAGCCGGCGATACGCAGTATTTT	CASSLIAGAGDTQYF
.	TRBV29-1	TRBJ2-5	.	TGCAGCGTTGAAGAGGGGGCAGAAGAGACCCAGTACTTC	CSVEEGAEETQYF
TRBD1	TRBV27	TRBJ1-6	.	TGTGCCAGCAGCCGACAGGGTTACAATTCACCCCTCCACTTT	CASSRQGYNSPLHF
TRBD1	TRBV6-6	TRBJ1-5	.	TGTGCCAGCAGCCCGGGGACAGGGAATCAGCCCCAGCATTTT	CASSPGTGNQPQHF
.	TRBV21-1	TRBJ2-7	.	TGTGCCAGCCAACCTAGGGACAGCACCTACGAGCAGTACTTC	CASQPRDSTYEQYF
TRBD2	TRBV6-5	TRBJ2-1	.	TGTGCCAGCAGTTCTTCCCCCGATAGCGGGAATGAGCAGTTCTTC	CASSSSPDSGNEQFF
TRBD2	TRBV11-2	TRBJ2-4	.	TGTGCCAGCAGCCTCTGGACTAGCGGGGGGGCTATAGCCAAAAACATTCAGTACTTC	CASSLWTSGGAIAKNIQYF
.	TRBV5-1	TRBJ2-1	.	TGCGCCAGCAGCTTGGAAGCGGGTACGAGGTCCTACAATGAGCAGTTCTTC	CASSLEAGTRSYNEQFF
.	TRBV19	TRBJ2-7	.	TGTGCCAGTAGTAACTACTACGAGCAGTACTTC	CASSNYYEQYF
.	TRBV7-9	TRBJ1-4	.	TGTGCCAGCAGCTTAGGGACAGTCAATGAAAAACTGTTTTTT	CASSLGTVNEKLFF
.	TRBV1	TRBJ2-7	.	TGCACCAGCAGCCAAGGTCTCGAGAGCCCAAGATACGAGCAGTACTTC	CTSSQGLESPRYEQYF
.	TRBV19	TRBJ2-3	.	TGTGCCAGTAGTAGAGGCCTCCAAGATACGCAGTATTTT	CASSRGLQDTQYF
.	TRBV7-9	TRBJ2-3	.	TGTGCCAGCAGCCGGAGCGCGGAGGATACGCAGTATTTT	CASSRSAEDTQYF
.	TRBV5-1	TRBJ2-3	once	TGCGCCAGCAGTCTTAGACCACCCGGAGGACTCCCTCCAGATACGCAGTATTTT	CASSLRPPGGLPPDTQYF
.	TRBV7-2	TRBJ1-2	.	TGTGCCAGCCGCTGGGTAGGGGATGGCTACACCTTC	CASRWVGDGYTF
.	TRBV7-2	TRBJ2-2	.	TGTGCCAGCAGCGCCGAGGGCGGGACCAACACCGGGGAGCTGTTTTTT	CASSAEGGTNTGELFF